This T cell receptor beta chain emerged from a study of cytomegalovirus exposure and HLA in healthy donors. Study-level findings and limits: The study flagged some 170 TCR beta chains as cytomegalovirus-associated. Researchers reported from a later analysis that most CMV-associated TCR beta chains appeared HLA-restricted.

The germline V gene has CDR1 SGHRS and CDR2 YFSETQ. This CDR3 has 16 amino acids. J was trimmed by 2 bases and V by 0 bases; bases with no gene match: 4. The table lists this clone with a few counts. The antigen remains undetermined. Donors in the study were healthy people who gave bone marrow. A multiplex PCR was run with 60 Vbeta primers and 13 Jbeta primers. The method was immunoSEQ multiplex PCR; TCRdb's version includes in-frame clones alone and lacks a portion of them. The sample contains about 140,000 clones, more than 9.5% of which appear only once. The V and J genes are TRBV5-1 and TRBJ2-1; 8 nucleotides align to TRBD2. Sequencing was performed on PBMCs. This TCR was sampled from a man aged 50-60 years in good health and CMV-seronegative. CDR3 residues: CASSLDGRDTYNEQFF. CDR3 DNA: TGCGCCAGCAGCTTGGACGGGAGGGATACCTACAATGAGCAGTTCTTC.